Listed below are T cell receptor beta chains from one sample, sequenced in a study of glioma-infiltrating T cells after dendritic cell vaccination. Clones were read by immunoSEQ multiplex PCR, and TCRdb kept only the in-frame ones, dropping some. Of about 64,000 clones listed, 82% were seen once; the top ten hold under 10%. The sequencing used blood, collected before dendritic cell vaccination. The receptors here all came from a human donor with glioblastoma. The CDR3 runs from the conserved cysteine through the conserved F or W. The D gene is left open where the match is weak. A row's size may be missing; if present it is once, few, many or a size class.

>TRBJ1-5|-|TRBV30|once
CAWSATSHQPQHF
TGTGCCTGGAGTGCAACTAGTCATCAGCCCCAGCATTTT
>TRBJ2-7|-|TRBV7-7|-
CASSLDFDSSYEQYF
TGTGCTAGCAGCTTAGATTTCGACAGCTCCTACGAGCAGTACTTC
>TRBJ2-7|TRBD1|TRBV6-1|-
CASRGTGTAIYEQYF
TGTGCCAGCAGAGGAACCGGGACAGCTATCTACGAGCAGTACTTC
>TRBJ2-3|TRBD2|TRBV4-1|-
CASSQLFIGTSRIRGTDTQYF
TGCGCCAGCAGCCAACTTTTCATTGGGACTAGCAGGATCAGGGGCACAGATACGCAGTATTTT
>TRBJ2-5|-|TRBV4-2|-
CASSQDLEETQYF
TGTGCCAGCAGCCAAGATCTCGAAGAGACCCAGTACTTC
>TRBJ2-7|-|TRBV2|-
CASSENGLRGWEEQYF
TGTGCCAGCAGTGAAAATGGACTCCGGGGATGGGAGGAGCAGTACTTC
>TRBJ2-7|TRBD1|TRBV28|-
CASSSRGRQQYF
TGTGCCAGCAGTTCCAGGGGGCGGCAACAGTACTTC
>TRBJ2-7|TRBD2|TRBV5-1|once
CASSSGTSDSYEQYF
TGCGCCAGCAGCTCCGGGACTAGCGACAGCTACGAGCAGTACTTC
>TRBJ2-5|TRBD2|TRBV6-6|-
CASSYAGGVQETQYF
TGTGCCAGCAGCTACGCGGGAGGGGTCCAAGAGACCCAGTACTTC
>TRBJ2-5|TRBD1|TRBV6-1|-
CASGPGQTADAYF
TGTGCCAGCGGTCCGGGACAGACCGCTGACGCCTACTTC
>TRBJ2-3|-|TRBV6-6|-
CASSARTGNTQYF
TGTGCCAGCAGTGCGCGGACTGGCAATACGCAGTATTTT
>TRBJ2-5|-|TRBV11-2|-
CASSLGVGGGYQETQYF
TGTGCCAGCAGCTTAGGGGTAGGCGGGGGCTACCAAGAGACCCAGTACTTC
>TRBJ1-4|-|TRBV7-9|-
CASMLGGNEKLFF
TGTGCCAGCATGCTCGGGGGGAATGAAAAACTGTTTTTT
>TRBJ1-5|-|TRBV27|-
CASSPHGGPQHF
TGTGCCAGCAGTCCCCACGGGGGGCCCCAGCATTTT
>TRBJ2-1|-|TRBV7-2|-
CASSLVPRVYNEQFF
TGTGCCAGCAGCTTAGTTCCCCGAGTTTACAATGAGCAGTTCTTC
>TRBJ2-2|-|TRBV18|-
CASSPITANTGELFF
TGTGCCAGCTCACCAATTACAGCGAACACCGGGGAGCTGTTTTTT
>TRBJ2-7|TRBD1|TRBV9|-
CASSVGGTGAHEQYF
TGTGCCAGCAGCGTAGGAGGGACAGGGGCCCACGAGCAGTACTTC
>TRBJ1-4|-|TRBV29-1|-
CSVVADEKLFF
TGCAGCGTTGTAGCAGATGAAAAACTGTTTTTT
>TRBJ1-4|-|TRBV18|once
CASSPGAGTNEKLFF
TGTGCCAGCTCTCCGGGAGCCGGGACCAATGAAAAACTGTTTTTT
>TRBJ1-6|TRBD1|TRBV11-2|-
CASSRDRGLNSPLHF
TGTGCCAGCAGCCGGGACAGGGGATTGAATTCACCCCTCCACTTT
>TRBJ1-3|-|TRBV5-1|-
CASSLGPGAGSGNTIYF
TGCGCCAGCAGCTTGGGTCCAGGGGCGGGTTCTGGAAACACCATATATTTT
>TRBJ2-7|TRBD1|TRBV11-2|few
CASSPGQGGEQYF
TGTGCCAGCAGTCCGGGACAGGGAGGCGAGCAGTACTTC
>TRBJ1-2|-|TRBV20-1|once
CSARMTGGYTF
TGCAGTGCTAGGATGACAGGCGGCTACACCTTC
>TRBJ1-3|-|TRBV14|medium-sized
CASSQAGGHTIYF
TGTGCCAGCAGCCAAGCGGGGGGACACACCATATATTTT
>TRBJ1-4|-|TRBV6-5|-
CASSQTGNGEKLFF
TGTGCCAGCAGCCAGACGGGGAACGGCGAAAAACTGTTTTTT
>TRBJ2-6|-|TRBV10-3|-
CAISDRSGANVLTF
TGTGCCATCAGCGACAGGTCTGGGGCCAACGTCCTGACTTTC
>TRBJ2-7|TRBD2|TRBV7-2|-
CASSFTAGGHYEQYF
TGTGCCAGCAGCTTTACAGCGGGGGGGCACTACGAGCAGTACTTC
>TRBJ1-1|-|TRBV7-2|-
CASSVLGGKKDTEAFF
TGTGCCAGCAGCGTCCTGGGCGGGAAAAAGGACACTGAAGCTTTCTTT
>TRBJ1-4|TRBD1|TRBV2|-
CASNRQGAPTNEKLFF
TGTGCCAGCAACCGACAGGGGGCCCCAACTAATGAAAAACTGTTTTTT
>TRBJ1-2|-|TRBV15|few
CATSPRTSGIGYTF
TGTGCCACCAGCCCTCGCACATCGGGGATAGGCTACACCTTC
>TRBJ2-1|TRBD2|TRBV5-1|-
CASSLFRGGYNEQFF
TGCGCCAGCAGCTTGTTTCGGGGGGGCTACAATGAGCAGTTCTTC
>TRBJ1-5|-|TRBV2|-
CASSPGVSNQPQHF
TGTGCCAGCAGTCCAGGGGTCAGCAATCAGCCCCAGCATTTT
>TRBJ2-5|TRBD1|TRBV5-1|-
CASSSGQGVETQYF
TGCGCCAGCAGCTCAGGACAGGGAGTGGAGACCCAGTACTTC
>TRBJ1-5|TRBD1|TRBV2|-
CASSEGRGQGHQPQHF
TGTGCCAGCAGTGAAGGGAGGGGGCAGGGGCATCAGCCCCAGCATTTT
>TRBJ2-4|TRBD1|TRBV5-4|-
CASSGTGAIAKNIQYF
TGTGCCAGCAGCGGAACAGGGGCGATAGCCAAAAACATTCAGTACTTC
>TRBJ2-7|TRBD1|TRBV4-1|-
CASSPRQGKAYEQYF
TGCGCCAGCAGCCCTAGACAGGGGAAGGCCTACGAGCAGTACTTC
>TRBJ2-7|TRBD1|TRBV7-6|-
CASSPGQGAREQYF
TGTGCCAGCAGCCCGGGACAGGGGGCGCGGGAGCAGTACTTC
>TRBJ2-1|-|TRBV19|-
CASSIGLGGNEQFF
TGTGCCAGTAGTATAGGATTAGGAGGGAATGAGCAGTTCTTC
>TRBJ2-7|-|TRBV28|-
CASTISRAGPEQYF
TGTGCCAGCACCATCTCCCGGGCGGGACCCGAGCAGTACTTC
>TRBJ1-2|-|TRBV6-1|-
CASGGPSYGYTF
TGTGCCAGCGGTGGGCCCTCCTATGGCTACACCTTC
>TRBJ2-3|-|TRBV5-1|few
CASSLPEGSADTQYF
TGCGCCAGCAGCTTACCAGAGGGAAGTGCAGATACGCAGTATTTT
>TRBJ1-1|TRBD1|TRBV7-9|-
CASSSTAQGQDTEAFF
TGTGCCAGCAGCTCAACCGCACAGGGGCAGGACACTGAAGCTTTCTTT